The rows below give T cell receptor beta chains drawn from one sample of a study of human T cells and chemical hapten exposure. TCRdb processed the RACE reads anew with MiXCR; each CDR3 protein has one entry. Of roughly 40,000 distinct CDR3 sequences in the sample, approximately 11% were seen once. The input for sequencing was whole blood, taken in connection with sensitization to the hapten diphenylcyclopropenone (DPC). The receptors come from a woman aged 40 to 50 with alopecia areata. Some clones in this sample may be carry-over from other donors' samples. Both conserved end residues are part of each CDR3. A D gene is named only where the DNA matches it firmly. For some rows the clone size is stated as once, few or many, or as a class when expanded; others skip it.

v_gene: TRBV6-2/TRBV6-3
abundance: few
d_gene: NA
j_gene: TRBJ1-5
CDR3nt: TGTGCCAGCATTCAAGGGCCCCCGGGCAATCAGCCCCAGCATTTT
CDR3aa: CASIQGPPGNQPQHF

v_gene: TRBV19
abundance: many
d_gene: NA
j_gene: TRBJ2-1
CDR3nt: TGTGCCAGTAGTGGTCCCGGCAGCGGTGAGCAGTTCTTC
CDR3aa: CASSGPGSGEQFF

v_gene: TRBV9
abundance: many
d_gene: TRBD1
j_gene: TRBJ1-3
CDR3nt: TGTGCCAGCAGCGTGACAGGGTTGGAAAACACCATATATTTT
CDR3aa: CASSVTGLENTIYF

v_gene: TRBV28
abundance: NA
d_gene: NA
j_gene: TRBJ1-1
CDR3nt: TGTGCCAGCAGATACGGGACAAGAAACACTGAAGCTTTCTTT
CDR3aa: CASRYGTRNTEAFF

v_gene: TRBV5-1
abundance: few
d_gene: NA
j_gene: TRBJ2-1
CDR3nt: TGCGCCAGCAGCGACTCAACAGGAATTAAGGGCAATGAGCAGTTCTTC
CDR3aa: CASSDSTGIKGNEQFF

v_gene: TRBV28
abundance: few
d_gene: TRBD1
j_gene: TRBJ2-7
CDR3nt: TGTGCCAGCAGCTTTCCGGACAGGATAGGCGAGCAGTACTTC
CDR3aa: CASSFPDRIGEQYF

v_gene: TRBV20-1
abundance: few
d_gene: TRBD2
j_gene: TRBJ2-1
CDR3nt: TGCAGTGCTAGAACGCTAGCGGGAGGCGAGGATGAGCAGTTCTTC
CDR3aa: CSARTLAGGEDEQFF

v_gene: TRBV7-9
abundance: medium-sized
d_gene: NA
j_gene: TRBJ2-3
CDR3nt: TGTGCCAGCAGCGACCCGACAGCAGATACGCAGTATTTT
CDR3aa: CASSDPTADTQYF

v_gene: TRBV10-3
abundance: NA
d_gene: NA
j_gene: TRBJ1-5
CDR3nt: TGTGCCATCAGTGACAAGCAAGGTAATCAGCCCCAGCATTTT
CDR3aa: CAISDKQGNQPQHF

v_gene: TRBV4-1
abundance: NA
d_gene: NA
j_gene: TRBJ1-1
CDR3nt: TGCGCCAGCACCAGAGGGGGAAACACTGAAGCTTTCTTT
CDR3aa: CASTRGGNTEAFF

v_gene: TRBV11-2
abundance: many
d_gene: NA
j_gene: TRBJ2-3
CDR3nt: TGTGCCAGCAGCCGCGGGGCAGCTAGCACAGATACGCAGTATTTT
CDR3aa: CASSRGAASTDTQYF

v_gene: TRBV6-5
abundance: few
d_gene: TRBD1
j_gene: TRBJ2-6
CDR3nt: TGTGCCAGCAGCCGGACAGGCTCTGGGGCCAACGTCCTGACTTTC
CDR3aa: CASSRTGSGANVLTF

v_gene: TRBV30
abundance: few
d_gene: TRBD2
j_gene: TRBJ2-2
CDR3nt: TGTGCGGCTAGCGGGGGCCCTTCGAACACCGGGGAGCTGTTTTTT
CDR3aa: CAASGGPSNTGELFF

v_gene: TRBV10-2
abundance: few
d_gene: TRBD2
j_gene: TRBJ2-1
CDR3nt: TGCGCCAGCAGTGACTTAGTGGCTAGCGGGGACAATGAGCAGTTCTTC
CDR3aa: CASSDLVASGDNEQFF

v_gene: TRBV28
abundance: NA
d_gene: TRBD2
j_gene: TRBJ2-1
CDR3nt: TGTGCCAGCAGTTTGGGTGGGACTAGCTCCTACAATGAGCAGTTCTTC
CDR3aa: CASSLGGTSSYNEQFF

v_gene: TRBV28
abundance: NA
d_gene: TRBD1
j_gene: TRBJ1-6
CDR3nt: TGTGCCAGCAGTGGGACAGTTACTGTAAATTCACCCCTCCACTTT
CDR3aa: CASSGTVTVNSPLHF